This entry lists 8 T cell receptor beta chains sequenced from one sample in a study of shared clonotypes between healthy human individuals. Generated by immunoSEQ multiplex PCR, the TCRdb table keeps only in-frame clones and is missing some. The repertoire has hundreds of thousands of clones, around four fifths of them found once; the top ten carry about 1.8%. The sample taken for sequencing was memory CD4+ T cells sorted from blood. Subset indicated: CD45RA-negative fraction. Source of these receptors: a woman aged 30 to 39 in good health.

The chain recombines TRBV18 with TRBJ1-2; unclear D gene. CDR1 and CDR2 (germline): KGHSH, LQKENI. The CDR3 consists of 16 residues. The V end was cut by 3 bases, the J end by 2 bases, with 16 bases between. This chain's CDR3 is CASSPATGIGNYGYTF. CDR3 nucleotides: TGTGCCAGCTCACCGGCCACGGGTATCGGGAACTATGGCTACACCTTC. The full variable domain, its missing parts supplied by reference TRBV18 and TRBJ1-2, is NAGVMQNPRHLVRRRGQEARLRCSPMKGHSHVYWYRQLPEEGLKFMVYLQKENIIDESGMPKERFSAEFPKEGPSILRIQQVVRGDSAAYFCASSPATGIGNYGYTFGSGTRLTVV.

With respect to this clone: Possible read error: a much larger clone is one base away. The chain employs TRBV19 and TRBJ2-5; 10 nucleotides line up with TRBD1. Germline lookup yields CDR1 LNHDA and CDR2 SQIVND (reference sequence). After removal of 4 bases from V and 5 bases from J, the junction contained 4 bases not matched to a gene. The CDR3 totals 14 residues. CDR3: CASSTTGGVETQYF. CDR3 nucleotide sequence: TGTGCCAGTAGTACGACAGGGGGCGTGGAGACCCAGTACTTC.

The CDR3 here is CASTRQTNTGELFF. The CDR3 DNA reads TGTGCCAGCACCCGACAGACGAACACCGGGGAGCTGTTTTTT. The chain recombines TRBV6-6 with TRBJ2-2, with D possibly TRBD1 on 5 matching bases. The CDR3 is 14 residues long. Trimming left V 7 bases short and J 0 bases short, with 9 bases between. Germline V gene sequence: CDR1 MNHNY, CDR2 SVGAGI (reference sequence).

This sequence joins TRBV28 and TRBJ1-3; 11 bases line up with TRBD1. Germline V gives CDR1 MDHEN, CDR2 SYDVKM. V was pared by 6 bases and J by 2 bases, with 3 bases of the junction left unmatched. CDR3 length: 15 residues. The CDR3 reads CASRGQGGPGNTIYF. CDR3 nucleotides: TGTGCCAGCAGGGGACAGGGGGGACCTGGAAACACCATATATTTT.

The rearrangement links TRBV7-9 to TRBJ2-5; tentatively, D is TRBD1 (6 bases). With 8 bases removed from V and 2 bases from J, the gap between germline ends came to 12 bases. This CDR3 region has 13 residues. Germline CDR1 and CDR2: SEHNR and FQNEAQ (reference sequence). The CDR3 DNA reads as TGTGCCAGCTCCAGGACAGATCAAGAGACCCAGTACTTC. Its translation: CASSRTDQETQYF.

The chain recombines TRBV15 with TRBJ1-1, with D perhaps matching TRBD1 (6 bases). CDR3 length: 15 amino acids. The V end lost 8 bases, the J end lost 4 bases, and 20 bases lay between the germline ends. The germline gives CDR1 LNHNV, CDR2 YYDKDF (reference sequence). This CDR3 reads CATARKGGGSTEAFF. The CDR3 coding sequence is TGTGCCACCGCTCGAAAGGGGGGAGGGAGCACTGAAGCTTTCTTT. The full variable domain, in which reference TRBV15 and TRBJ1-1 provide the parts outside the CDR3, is DAMVIQNPRYQVTQFGKPVTLSCSQTLNHNVMYWYQQKSSQAPKLLFHYYDKDFNNEADTPDNFQSRRPNTSFCFLDIRSPGLGDTAMYLCATARKGGGSTEAFFGQGTRLTVV.

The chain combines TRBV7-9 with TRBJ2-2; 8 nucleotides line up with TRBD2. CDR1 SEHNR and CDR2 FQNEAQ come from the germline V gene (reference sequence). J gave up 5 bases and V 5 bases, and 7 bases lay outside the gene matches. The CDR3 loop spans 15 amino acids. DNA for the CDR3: TGTGCCAGCAGCCCCGGGGGGGTTATGACCGGGGAGCTGTTTTTT. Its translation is CASSPGGVMTGELFF.

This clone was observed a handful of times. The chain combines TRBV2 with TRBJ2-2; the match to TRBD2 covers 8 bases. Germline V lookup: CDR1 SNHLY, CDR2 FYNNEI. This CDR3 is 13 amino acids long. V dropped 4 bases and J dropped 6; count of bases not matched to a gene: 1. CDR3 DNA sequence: TGTGCCAGCAGTGTGCGGGGGGCCGGGGAGCTGTTTTTT. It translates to CASSVRGAGELFF.